This passage covers 26 T cell receptor beta chains from one sample sequenced in a study of T cell responses to AZD1222 COVID-19 vaccine. TCRdb keeps only in-frame clones here, not all; method: immunoSEQ multiplex PCR. The table has 60,000 to 95,000 clones, roughly 84% seen once. The sequences come from peripheral blood, collected 28 days after the second AZD1222 dose. The receptors shown here come from an adult who received the AZD1222 COVID-19 vaccine.

This rearrangement joins TRBV15 to TRBJ1-2; D unclear. Looked up from germline, CDR1 is LNHNV and CDR2 is YYDKDF (reference sequence). The CDR3 contains 12 residues. V was trimmed by 1 base and J by 8 bases, leaving 8 bases between them. For the CDR3, the DNA is TGTGCCACCAGCAGAGGAATGCGGGGCTACACCTTC. Translation gives CATSRGMRGYTF.

The chain is built from TRBV6-5 and TRBJ1-1; possible D gene TRBD1, 6 bases. This CDR3 has 13 amino acids. The V end lost 8 bases, the J end lost 4 bases, and 14 bases lay between the germline ends. CDR1 and CDR2 from the germline V gene are MNHEY and SVGAGI. CDR3 region: CASRRTEGTEAFF. Here the CDR3 DNA reads TGTGCCAGCCGGAGGACAGAAGGCACTGAAGCTTTCTTT.

This clone was detected only once. The CDR3 reads CASSVTGYTEAFF. The CDR3 nucleotides are TGCGCCAGCAGCGTGACAGGGTACACTGAAGCTTTCTTT. The chain employs TRBV5-1 and TRBJ1-1; 7 nucleotides match TRBD1. There are 13 residues in the CDR3. The J segment lost 3 bases and the V segment lost 4 bases, leaving 3 bases of the junction unmatched. Germline V lookup: CDR1 SGHRS, CDR2 YFSETQ.

The CDR3 nucleotides are TGTGCCAGCAGCTTAAGGAATTTGCCTGGAAACACCATATATTTT. This codes for CASSLRNLPGNTIYF. The chain is built from TRBV7-2 and TRBJ1-3; D ambiguous. V lost 2 bases and J 2 bases, leaving 10 bases between the germline ends. Germline V gene sequence: CDR1 SGHTA, CDR2 FQGNSA. The CDR3 runs 15 residues.

The V gene is TRBV7-8, the J gene TRBJ1-1; D is ambiguous. V lost 7 bases and J lost 0, with 9 bases in between. Germline CDR1 is SGHVS and CDR2 is FQNEAQ. This CDR3 spans 13 amino acids. CDR3 residues: CASMTPLNTEAFF. The CDR3 DNA sequence: TGTGCCAGCATGACTCCGCTGAACACTGAAGCTTTCTTT.

This chain joins TRBV13 and TRBJ1-6; 9 bases match TRBD1. The junction had 2 bases not matched to a gene; V was cut back by 3 bases and J by 8 bases. Germline CDR1 reads PRHDT; CDR2 reads FYEKMQ (reference sequence). The CDR3 covers 14 residues. CDR3 DNA: TGTGCCAGCAGCTTTCGGGACAGGGATTCACCCCTCCACTTT. Encoded protein: CASSFRDRDSPLHF.

The chain uses TRBV28 and TRBJ1-5; D gene unclear. The CDR3 sequence is 16 residues long. Trimming removed 4 bases from V and 8 bases from J, with 21 bases in between. Germline CDR1 reads MDHEN; CDR2 reads SYDVKM. The CDR3 region is CASSSARLGLSEPQHF. The CDR3, as DNA: TGTGCCAGCAGTTCCGCCAGATTGGGCCTTTCAGAGCCCCAGCATTTT.

The chain couples TRBV6-2 or TRBV6-3 to TRBJ2-5; D is unclear. V shed 4 bases and J shed 4 bases, with 25 bases lying between them. The CDR3 runs to 18 residues. Per the germline V gene, CDR1 is MNHEY and CDR2 is SVGEGT. The CDR3 reads CASSFPRSAARSGETQYF. The CDR3 DNA follows: TGTGCCAGCAGTTTCCCTCGTTCTGCAGCGCGTTCGGGAGAGACCCAGTACTTC.

This clone has just a few counts. The chain uses TRBV7-8 and TRBJ2-3, with 8 bases lining up with TRBD1. CDR3 length: 16 amino acids. The trim removed 4 bases at V and 1 base at J, leaving 7 bases unmatched. From germline, CDR1 is SGHVS and CDR2 FQNEAQ. The CDR3, as DNA: TGTGCCAGCAGCTCTCAGGGGGCCAGAGGCACAGATACGCAGTATTTT. It yields the protein CASSSQGARGTDTQYF.

This clone was detected only a few times. The chain couples TRBV6-5 to TRBJ2-7, with D possibly being TRBD2 (6 bases). CDR3 length: 13 residues. Germline loops: CDR1 MNHEY, CDR2 SVGAGI. V was trimmed by 4 bases and J by 6 bases, leaving 13 bases between them. The CDR3 sequence is CASSSPTRTEQYF. CDR3 in DNA: TGTGCCAGCAGTTCCCCGACTAGAACCGAGCAGTACTTC.

This sequence joins TRBV5-6 and TRBJ1-2, with TRBD1 identical over 8 bases. This CDR3 has 14 residues. The germline V gene has CDR1 SGHDT and CDR2 YYEEEE. J was trimmed by 4 bases and V by 1 base; bases with no gene match: 3. The CDR3 region is CASSLTGGTYGYTF. CDR3 nucleotides: TGTGCCAGCAGCTTGACAGGGGGTACCTATGGCTACACCTTC.

The chain couples TRBV6-2 or TRBV6-3 to TRBJ1-2; D not certain. The CDR3 loop spans 13 amino acids. Germline CDR1 reads MNHEY; CDR2 reads SVGEGT. V was pared by 0 bases and J by 2 bases, with 4 bases between. The CDR3 region is CASSYSGNYGYTF. For the CDR3, the DNA is TGTGCCAGCAGTTACTCCGGAAACTATGGCTACACCTTC.

This chain uses TRBV4-1 with TRBJ2-3; TRBD2 agrees at 7 bases. The V and J ends lost 4 bases and 2 bases, in that order; junction bases with no gene match: 6. This CDR3 is 15 amino acids long. CDR1 MGHRA and CDR2 YSYEKL come from the germline V gene. CDR3 sequence reads: CASSRDYKSTDTQYF. CDR3 in DNA: TGCGCCAGCAGCCGGGACTACAAATCCACAGATACGCAGTATTTT.

V usage is TRBV10-3 and J usage is TRBJ1-6; D remains unclear. The V end was cut by 2 bases, the J end by 7 bases, with 18 bases between. Germline V lookup: CDR1 ENHRY, CDR2 SYGVKD. This CDR3 contains 17 residues. The CDR3 nucleotides are TGTGCCATCAGTGAGGACAAGTTCGGGTCATTGAATTCACCCCTCCACTTT. This encodes CAISEDKFGSLNSPLHF.

This chain connects TRBV6-1 to TRBJ1-5; 7 bases align to TRBD1. Germline loops: CDR1 MNHNS, CDR2 SASEGT. V lost 0 bases and J lost 4; bases outside the gene matches: 9. The CDR3 contains 17 residues. CDR3 region: CASSEARTWDRNQPQHF. The CDR3 DNA sequence: TGTGCCAGCAGTGAAGCGCGAACTTGGGACAGAAATCAGCCCCAGCATTTT.

The chain is built from TRBV2 and TRBJ2-1; D might be TRBD2 (5 bases). The CDR3 consists of 12 residues. Trimming stripped 4 bases from V and 9 bases from J, with 10 bases between. Germline V CDR1 and CDR2: SNHLY, FYNNEI. The CDR3, as DNA: TGTGCCAGCAGTGTGCGTACTAGTGAGCAGTTCTTC. Amino acids: CASSVRTSEQFF.

In this sample, this clone turned up once. V and J are TRBV11-2 and TRBJ1-6; possible D gene TRBD1, 5 bases. Germline V lookup: CDR1 SGHAT, CDR2 FQNNGV. CDR3 size: 16 residues. The V and J ends lost 1 base and 7 bases respectively, with 14 bases between them. CDR3: CASSLVLRDWNSPLHF. For the CDR3, the DNA is TGTGCCAGCAGCTTAGTCTTAAGGGACTGGAATTCACCCCTCCACTTT.

V is TRBV15 and J is TRBJ1-5; 7 positions agree with TRBD1. CDR1 is LNHNV, CDR2 YYDKDF, per germline (reference sequence). The CDR3 totals 18 residues. V was pared by 0 bases and J by 0 bases, with 8 bases of the junction left unmatched. This CDR3 is CATSREGSTGFSNQPQHF. CDR3 DNA: TGTGCCACCAGCAGAGAGGGATCGACAGGGTTTAGCAATCAGCCCCAGCATTTT.

This clone was seen only once. The chain has TRBV29-1 and TRBJ1-1; D is uncertain. Trimming removed 7 bases from V and 0 bases from J, with 15 bases in between. This CDR3 region has 14 residues. Germline V CDR1 and CDR2: SQVTM, ANQGSEA. The CDR3 spells CSARASILNTEAFF. The CDR3 DNA follows: TGCAGCGCCCGGGCGTCCATCCTGAACACTGAAGCTTTCTTT.

The chain couples TRBV7-9 to TRBJ2-7; perhaps TRBD1 as D (5 bases). Trimming removed 5 bases at V and 6 bases at J, with 8 bases between. Looked up from germline, CDR1 is SEHNR and CDR2 is FQNEAQ (reference sequence). The CDR3 runs to 11 residues. The CDR3 sequence is CASSRQGEQYF. CDR3 nucleotide sequence: TGTGCCAGCAGCCGGCAGGGCGAGCAGTACTTC.

This clone was seen a handful of times. The V call is TRBV14, the J call TRBJ1-2, with D maybe TRBD1 (5 bases). CDR1 SGHDN and CDR2 FVKESK come from the germline V gene. There are 14 residues in the CDR3. Trimming shortened V by 0 bases and J by 4 bases, and 9 bases separated the two germline ends. CDR3 amino acids: CASSQDATVYGYTF. The DNA for the CDR3 is TGTGCCAGCAGCCAAGACGCGACAGTCTATGGCTACACCTTC. The full variable domain, in which reference TRBV14 and TRBJ1-2 provide the parts outside the CDR3, is EAGVTQFPSHSVIEKGQTVTLRCDPISGHDNLYWYRRVMGKEIKFLLHFVKESKQDESGMPNNRFLAERTGGTYSTLKVQPAELEDSGVYFCASSQDATVYGYTFGSGTRLTVV.

The gene calls are TRBV7-8 and TRBJ1-5; D is unresolved. V was trimmed by 6 bases and J by 6 bases, leaving 15 bases between them. The CDR3 consists of 14 residues. CDR1 and CDR2 from the germline V gene are SGHVS and FQNEAQ. The CDR3 here is CASSQTGEIQPQHF. DNA for the CDR3: TGTGCCAGCAGTCAGACTGGGGAAATTCAGCCCCAGCATTTT.

This clone was detected only once. The chain is built from TRBV5-1 and TRBJ2-6; TRBD1 matches 8 bases. CDR1 is SGHRS and CDR2 is YFSETQ in the germline V gene. The CDR3 has 15 residues. The V and J ends lost 7 bases and 3 bases, in that order; junction bases with no gene match: 6. CDR3 residues: CASRQGALGANVLTF. Here the CDR3 DNA reads TGCGCCAGCCGGCAGGGGGCGCTTGGGGCCAACGTCCTGACTTTC.

This chain uses TRBV6-2 or TRBV6-3 with TRBJ1-1, with 8 bases fitting TRBD1. The CDR3 is 16 residues long. Germline CDR1 and CDR2: MNHEY and SVGEGT. The J segment lost 6 bases and the V segment lost 5 bases, leaving 14 bases of the junction unmatched. The CDR3 region is CASSHPPDRVDSEAFF. The CDR3, as DNA: TGTGCCAGCAGTCATCCCCCGGACAGGGTGGATTCTGAAGCTTTCTTT.

The chain combines TRBV15 with TRBJ2-5; 11 nucleotides agree with TRBD2. Looked up from germline, CDR1 is LNHNV and CDR2 is YYDKDF (reference sequence). The ends lost 5 bases at V and 1 base at J; junction bases unmatched: 6. The CDR3 length is 16 residues. This CDR3 reads CATSRSGGALQETQYF. The DNA for the CDR3 is TGTGCCACCAGCCGTAGCGGGGGGGCCCTCCAAGAGACCCAGTACTTC.

The V and J genes are TRBV12-1 and TRBJ1-5; no check of the table's D call, TRBD1, against the DNA was made. TRBV12-1 is classified as a pseudogene. The CDR3 runs to 14 residues. This CDR3 is CAGPTEDSYQPQHF. The CDR3 nucleotides read TGTGCCGGCCCCACGGAGGACAGCTATCAGCCCCAGCATTTT.